This TCR beta chain stems from a study of blood T cell repertoires in COVID-19. Seattle's cohort entered during active infection and was followed longitudinally. Study processing details: Estimates of nucleated cell counts were drawn from the amplification of reference gene primers. Measured with immunoSEQ multiplex PCR; TCRdb has only the in-frame clones, and not every one. That table gives V, J and clone size, and the DNA gave D and trimming. The sample consists of 250,000 to 400,000 clones, almost 90% of them appearing once. Input material: peripheral blood. This sequence was found in a woman aged 30 to 39 with COVID-19, enrolled during active disease.

DNA for the CDR3: TGCGCCAGCAGCCAAGTTGTCCAGGGGGCGGGCTATGGCTACACCTTC. Its protein product is CASSQVVQGAGYGYTF. The chain carries TRBV4-1 and TRBJ1-2; 8 positions match TRBD1. This CDR3 contains 16 residues. CDR1 MGHRA and CDR2 YSYEKL come from the germline V gene. V trimming: 1 base; J trimming: 4 bases; junction bases outside the gene matches: 8.